These T cell receptor beta chains were read from a single sample in a study of blood T cell repertoires in COVID-19. Clones were sequenced by immunoSEQ multiplex PCR, and TCRdb holds only the in-frame ones, with some missing. The profile covers approximately 71,000 clones, with 65% to 80% appearing a single time and around 25% taken by the ten largest. The sample consisted of peripheral blood. These receptors all come from a human donor in a cohort sampled during active COVID-19. The CDR3 runs from the conserved cysteine through the conserved F or W. A D gene is named only where the DNA matches it firmly. Some rows have no size entry. The others give once, few or many, or a class for an expanded clone.

CDR3	DNA	D	size	V	J
CASSLTSLAGGLQFF	TGTGCCAGCAGTTTAACGTCGCTAGCGGGGGGGCTGCAGTTCTTC	TRBD2	few	TRBV28	TRBJ2-1
CASSPFLATSRSSYNEQFF	TGTGCCAGCAGCCCATTCCTAGCGACCTCCCGGAGCTCCTACAATGAGCAGTTCTTC	NA	NA	TRBV9	TRBJ2-1
CASSPGGSYNEQFF	TGTGCCAGCAGTCCCGGGGGCTCCTACAATGAGCAGTTCTTC	NA	NA	TRBV28	TRBJ2-1
CASSPRTGQDEQYF	TGCGCCAGCAGCCCTAGGACAGGGCAGGACGAGCAGTACTTC	TRBD1	NA	TRBV5-1	TRBJ2-7
CASSQVGGDYNEQFF	TGTGCCAGCAGCCAAGTTGGGGGGGATTACAATGAGCAGTTCTTC	TRBD2	NA	TRBV3-1/TRBV3-2	TRBJ2-1
CASSEAGTGAGQPQHF	TGTGCCAGCAGTGAAGCGGGGACAGGGGCAGGGCAGCCCCAGCATTTT	TRBD1	NA	TRBV6-1	TRBJ1-5
CASSYRGSPTGANVLTF	TGTGCCAGCAGTTACAGGGGAAGCCCCACTGGGGCCAACGTCCTGACTTTC	NA	NA	TRBV6-2/TRBV6-3	TRBJ2-6
CASSRTSGGALETQYF	TGTGCCAGCAGCAGGACTAGCGGGGGGGCCTTGGAGACCCAGTACTTC	TRBD2	NA	TRBV9	TRBJ2-5
CASSGQGGTEAFF	TGTGCCAGCAGCGGACAGGGGGGCACTGAAGCTTTCTTT	TRBD1	NA	TRBV7-9	TRBJ1-1
CASSRGTGGETQYF	TGCGCCAGCAGCCGGGGGACAGGGGGAGAGACCCAGTACTTC	TRBD1	NA	TRBV4-3	TRBJ2-5
CASSNGTAPGETQYF	TGTGCCAGCAGCAACGGGACAGCGCCAGGAGAGACCCAGTACTTC	TRBD1	NA	TRBV7-9	TRBJ2-5
CASSNWGLADNTQYF	TGTGCCAGCAGCAACTGGGGACTAGCGGACAATACGCAGTATTTT	TRBD2	NA	TRBV6-2/TRBV6-3	TRBJ2-3
CASSLDLQGEEAFF	TGTGCCAGCAGTTTAGATCTTCAGGGTGAAGAAGCTTTCTTT	NA	NA	TRBV28	TRBJ1-1
CASSSSGTALEQYF	TGTGCCAGCAGCTCATCGGGGACAGCTCTCGAGCAGTACTTC	TRBD1	NA	TRBV7-2	TRBJ2-7
CASSQRQGPETQYF	TGCGCCAGCAGCCAACGACAGGGCCCAGAGACCCAGTACTTC	TRBD1	NA	TRBV4-1	TRBJ2-5
CASSPGEGGAEEQYF	TGTGCCAGCAGCCCAGGCGAGGGGGGGGCGGAGGAGCAGTACTTC	NA	NA	TRBV7-8	TRBJ2-7
CASSARARTDTQYF	TGTGCCAGCAGCGCCAGGGCGCGCACAGATACGCAGTATTTT	NA	NA	TRBV7-2	TRBJ2-3
CASTVTNSGRAPTNTQYF	TGTGCCAGCACCGTCACGAATAGCGGGAGGGCCCCGACAAATACGCAGTATTTT	TRBD2	NA	TRBV6-4	TRBJ2-3
CASSRDRGRNYGYTF	TGTGCCAGCAGCAGGGACAGGGGGCGCAACTATGGCTACACCTTC	TRBD1	NA	TRBV7-8	TRBJ1-2
CASTPWPHTDTQYF	TGTGCCAGCACCCCTTGGCCGCACACAGATACGCAGTATTTT	NA	NA	TRBV7-2	TRBJ2-3
CASSQDLGTGAEKLFF	TGCGCCAGCAGCCAAGATCTAGGGACAGGGGCTGAAAAACTGTTTTTT	TRBD1	NA	TRBV4-3	TRBJ1-4
CASSEQGYGYTF	TGTGCCAGCAGTGAGCAGGGGTATGGCTACACCTTC	NA	many	TRBV2	TRBJ1-2
CASSLSGVEYEQYF	TGTGCCAGCAGCTTGTCCGGGGTTGAGTACGAGCAGTACTTC	NA	NA	TRBV5-6	TRBJ2-7
CASSTRTGDYEQYF	TGTGCCAGTAGTACCCGGACAGGGGATTACGAGCAGTACTTC	TRBD1	NA	TRBV19	TRBJ2-7
CASTREPATGELFF	TGCGCCAGCACCCGGGAGCCAGCCACCGGGGAGCTGTTTTTT	NA	NA	TRBV5-1	TRBJ2-2
CASSSAGEQFF	TGTGCCAGCAGTTCAGCGGGAGAGCAGTTCTTC	TRBD2	once	TRBV2	TRBJ2-1
CASLRDMSYEQYF	TGTGCCTCCCTCCGGGACATGTCCTACGAGCAGTACTTC	NA	NA	TRBV30	TRBJ2-7
CASVGQENFGFASTDTQYF	TGTGCCAGCGTAGGACAGGAAAATTTCGGATTCGCTAGCACAGATACGCAGTATTTT	TRBD1	NA	TRBV5-4	TRBJ2-3
CASRPAGGSPHEQYF	TGTGCCAGCAGACCGGCCGGCGGGAGTCCCCACGAGCAGTACTTC	TRBD2	NA	TRBV5-4	TRBJ2-7
CASSPLQGANEQFF	TGTGCCAGCAGTCCCTTGCAGGGGGCTAATGAGCAGTTCTTC	TRBD1	NA	TRBV2	TRBJ2-1
CASRGDREGYTF	TGTGCCAGCAGAGGGGACAGAGAGGGCTACACCTTC	TRBD1	NA	TRBV25-1	TRBJ1-2
CASSISGQGAYEQYF	TGTGCCAGTAGTATAAGTGGACAGGGGGCCTACGAGCAGTACTTC	TRBD1	NA	TRBV19	TRBJ2-7
CASSKQGAHNEQFF	TGTGCCAGTAGTAAACAGGGGGCCCACAATGAGCAGTTCTTC	TRBD1	NA	TRBV19	TRBJ2-1
CASSFTRTLDSNQPQHF	TGTGCCAGCAGTTTTACTAGGACGTTAGATAGCAATCAGCCCCAGCATTTT	NA	few	TRBV28	TRBJ1-5
CASSIDRAYGYTF	TGTGCCAGCAGTATTGACAGGGCCTATGGCTACACCTTC	TRBD1	NA	TRBV28	TRBJ1-2
CASSLPGVGPNEQFF	TGTGCCAGCAGCTTGCCCGGGGTCGGGCCAAATGAGCAGTTCTTC	NA	NA	TRBV5-4	TRBJ2-1
CASSNRDLYTDTQYF	TGTGCCAGCAGCAACCGGGACTTATACACAGATACGCAGTATTTT	NA	few	TRBV25-1	TRBJ2-3
CASSELNSQLGYTF	TGTGCCAGCAGTGAATTAAACAGTCAGCTTGGCTACACCTTC	NA	once	TRBV25-1	TRBJ1-2